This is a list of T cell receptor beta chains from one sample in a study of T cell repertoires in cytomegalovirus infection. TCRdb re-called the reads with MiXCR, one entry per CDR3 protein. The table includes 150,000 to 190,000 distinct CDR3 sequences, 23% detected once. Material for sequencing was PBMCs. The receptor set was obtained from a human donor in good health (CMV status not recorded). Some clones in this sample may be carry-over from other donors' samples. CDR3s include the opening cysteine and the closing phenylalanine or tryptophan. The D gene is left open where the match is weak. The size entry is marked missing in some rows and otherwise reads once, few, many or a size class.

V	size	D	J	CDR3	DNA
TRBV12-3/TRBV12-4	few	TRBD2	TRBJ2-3	CASSLGGAGIHRPTQYF	TGTGCCAGCAGTTTGGGAGGGGCCGGGATCCACAGACCTACGCAGTATTTT
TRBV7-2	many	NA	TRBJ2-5	CASSLGTNQETQYF	TGTGCCAGCAGCTTAGGGACTAACCAAGAGACCCAGTACTTC
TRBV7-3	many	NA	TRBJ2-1	CASSLIGGYYNEQFF	TGTGCCAGCAGCTTAATTGGTGGGTACTACAATGAGCAGTTCTTC
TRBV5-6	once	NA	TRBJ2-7	CASSLPDGGREQYF	TGTGCCAGCAGCTTGCCCGACGGAGGGAGGGAGCAGTACTTC
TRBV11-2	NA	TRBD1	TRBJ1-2	CASSRTGAKGYTF	TGTGCCAGCAGCCGGACAGGGGCGAAGGGCTACACCTTC
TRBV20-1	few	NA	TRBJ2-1	CSASSPRLYTNEQFF	TGCAGTGCGAGCTCTCCTCGGCTCTACACGAATGAGCAGTTCTTC
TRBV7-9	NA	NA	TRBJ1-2	CASSAKETGTNYGYTF	TGTGCCAGCAGCGCTAAGGAGACGGGAACTAACTATGGCTACACCTTC
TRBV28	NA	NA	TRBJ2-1	CASTLAGSYNEQFF	TGTGCCAGCACGCTGGCAGGGTCCTACAATGAGCAGTTCTTC
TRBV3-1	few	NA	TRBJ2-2	CASSQDGLNTGELFF	TGTGCCAGCAGCCAAGATGGGTTGAACACCGGGGAGCTGTTTTTT
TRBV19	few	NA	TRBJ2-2	CASNIPGELFF	TGTGCCAGTAACATCCCCGGGGAGCTGTTTTTT
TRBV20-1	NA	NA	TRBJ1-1	CSAAGLLAFF	TGCAGTGCGGCGGGGCTGCTAGCTTTCTTT
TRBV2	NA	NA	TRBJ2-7	CAGGTVSYEQYF	TGTGCCGGAGGGACAGTGTCCTACGAGCAGTACTTC
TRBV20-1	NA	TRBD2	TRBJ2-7	CSARGPGTSGEQYF	TGCAGTGCTAGAGGGCCGGGGACTAGTGGTGAGCAGTACTTC
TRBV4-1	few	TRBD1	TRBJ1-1	CASSPRQGAREAFF	TGCGCCAGCAGCCCTCGACAGGGGGCAAGGGAAGCTTTCTTT
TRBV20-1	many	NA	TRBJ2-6	CSASSGVGANVLTF	TGCAGTGCTAGTTCGGGGGTCGGGGCCAACGTCCTGACTTTC
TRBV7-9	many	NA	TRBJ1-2	CASSPPLGGYTF	TGTGCCAGCAGCCCGCCTTTGGGAGGCTACACCTTC
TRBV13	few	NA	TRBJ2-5	CASSSSTGLFPETHYF	TGTGCCAGCAGCTCTTCCACGGGACTCTTCCCAGAGACCCATTACTTC
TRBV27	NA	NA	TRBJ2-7	CASSSGLVYEQYF	TGTGCCAGCAGTTCCGGACTTGTCTACGAGCAGTACTTC
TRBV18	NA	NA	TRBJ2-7	CASSPKAAGSYEQYF	TGTGCCAGCTCACCAAAGGCGGCGGGCTCCTACGAGCAGTACTTC
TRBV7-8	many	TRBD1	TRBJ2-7	CASSLRTGSTYEQYF	TGTGCCAGCAGCTTACGGACAGGGAGTACCTACGAGCAGTACTTC
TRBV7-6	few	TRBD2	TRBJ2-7	CASSLGVGLADYEQYF	TGTGCCAGCAGCTTAGGAGTTGGCCTAGCGGACTACGAGCAGTACTTC
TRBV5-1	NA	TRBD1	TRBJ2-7	CASSPASQQGFYEQYF	TGCGCCAGCAGCCCAGCCTCTCAACAGGGGTTCTACGAGCAGTACTTC
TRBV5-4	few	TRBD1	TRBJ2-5	CASSLGQGASETQYF	TGTGCCAGCAGCTTGGGGCAGGGGGCGTCAGAGACCCAGTACTTC
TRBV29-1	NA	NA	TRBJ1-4	CSVDAGGSGEKLFF	TGCAGCGTTGATGCGGGGGGGAGTGGTGAAAAACTGTTTTTT
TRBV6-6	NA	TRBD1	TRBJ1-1	CASSYDRGGPRDTEAFF	TGTGCCAGCAGTTACGACAGGGGGGGGCCGAGGGACACTGAAGCTTTCTTT
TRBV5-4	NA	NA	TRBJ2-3	CASSSNEEVGPQYF	TGTGCCAGCAGCTCTAACGAGGAGGTGGGGCCGCAGTATTTT
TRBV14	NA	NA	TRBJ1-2	CASSQDWIFNYGYTF	TGTGCCAGCAGCCAAGATTGGATTTTTAACTATGGCTACACCTTC
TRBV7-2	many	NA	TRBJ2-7	CASSPLGQVPPYEQYF	TGTGCCAGCAGTCCCCTCGGTCAAGTACCGCCCTACGAGCAGTACTTC
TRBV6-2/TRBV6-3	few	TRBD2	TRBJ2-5	CASSYSSGGQRETQYF	TGTGCCAGCAGTTATAGCAGCGGGGGGCAGAGAGAGACCCAGTACTTC
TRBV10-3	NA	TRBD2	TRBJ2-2	CAIRGGRESGELFF	TGTGCCATCAGAGGCGGGCGGGAGTCCGGGGAGCTGTTTTTT
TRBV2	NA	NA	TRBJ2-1	CASNRNEQFF	TGTGCCAGCAATCGGAATGAGCAGTTCTTC
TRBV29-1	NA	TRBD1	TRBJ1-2	CSVTGFYGYTF	TGCAGCGTGACAGGGTTCTATGGCTACACCTTC
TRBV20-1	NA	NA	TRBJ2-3	CSAREGSTDTQYF	TGCAGTGCTAGAGAGGGTTCCACAGATACGCAGTATTTT
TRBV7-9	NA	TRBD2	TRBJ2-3	CASSPSTSGQEDTQYF	TGTGCCAGCAGCCCCTCGACTAGCGGACAGGAAGATACGCAGTATTTT